The sequence of this T cell receptor (beta chain) was determined in a study of T-cell reconstitution after alpha-beta-depleted transplantation in children. The CDR3 totals 15 residues. Trimming took 2 bases from V and 1 from J, leaving 11 bases between them. The sample holds a few counts of this clonotype. Preparation of the TCRbeta library used unique molecular identifiers. TCRdb re-called the PCR reads with MiXCR, one entry per CDR3 protein. This sample has 200,000 to 250,000 distinct CDR3 sequences, with under 8.5% found just once. The input for sequencing was PBMCs, taken before TCRalphabeta/CD19-depleted stem cell transplant. The chain is built from TRBV12-3 or TRBV12-4 and TRBJ2-5; D might be TRBD1 (5 bases). The sequence came from a boy aged 2 to 9 with acute lymphoblastic leukemia, due to receive a stem cell transplant. The CDR3 region has the DNA TGTGCCAGCAGTTTATTTCAGGGCGCCCAAGAGACCCAGTACTTC. This gives the protein CASSLFQGAQETQYF.